These T cell receptor beta chains were read from a single sample in a study of T cell responses to AZD1222 COVID-19 vaccine. The table came from immunoSEQ multiplex PCR; TCRdb's copy has only in-frame clones and leaves some out. Among about 110,000 clones listed, more than 75% were seen once. The starting material was peripheral blood, obtained on day 0 of AZD1222 vaccination. The receptors come from an adult in good health. The CDR3 runs from the conserved cysteine through the conserved F or W. The D gene is left open where the match is weak. Some rows have no size entry. The others give once, few or many, or a class for an expanded clone.

DNA	CDR3	size	length	D	V	J
TGTGCCAGCAGCCATAGGGGAGGTGAAAAACTGTTTTTT	CASSHRGGEKLFF	.	13	.	TRBV3-1/TRBV3-2	TRBJ1-4
TGTGCCACCAGCAGGGTGGAGGGCTCTCTAAACCAGGGGGCGATTGAAGCTTTCTTT	CATSRVEGSLNQGAIEAFF	once	19	TRBD1	TRBV15	TRBJ1-1
TGTGCCAGTAGTATAGTCCCCGGGGGGCTGAACACCGGGGAGCTGTTTTTT	CASSIVPGGLNTGELFF	once	17	.	TRBV19	TRBJ2-2
TGTGCCAGCAGCTTACTCAGGGGGCGCGCAGATACGCAGTATTTT	CASSLLRGRADTQYF	.	15	TRBD1	TRBV6-2/TRBV6-3	TRBJ2-3
TGTGCCAGCAGTTACCTGGCTTCTGGGGCCAACGTCCTGACTTTC	CASSYLASGANVLTF	.	15	.	TRBV6-5	TRBJ2-6
TGTGCCAGTAGACAAAGGGTAGGGGAGACCCAGTACTTC	CASRQRVGETQYF	.	13	.	TRBV19	TRBJ2-5
TGTGCCACCAGCACTGGGGACAGGAGCACAGATACGCAGTATTTT	CATSTGDRSTDTQYF	once	15	TRBD1	TRBV15	TRBJ2-3
TGTGCCAGCAGCGAGACTAGCGGGGGTATCACAGATACGCAGTATTTT	CASSETSGGITDTQYF	.	16	TRBD2	TRBV3-1/TRBV3-2	TRBJ2-3
TGTGCCAGCAGTAAGAATGGGCAGGGAGATGAAAAACTGTTTTTT	CASSKNGQGDEKLFF	.	15	.	TRBV7-6	TRBJ1-4
TGTGCCAGCAGCCCTCGGACAGCAGAAGGTGGCACTGAAGCTTTCTTT	CASSPRTAEGGTEAFF	once	16	.	TRBV13	TRBJ1-1
TGTGCCAGCAGTGACTCGGAACGGGGGGGCCAGTTCTTC	CASSDSERGGQFF	few	13	TRBD2	TRBV6-4	TRBJ2-1
TGTGCCAGCAGCTTAGGAGGCGGGAGCAATCAGCCCCAGCATTTT	CASSLGGGSNQPQHF	.	15	.	TRBV7-2	TRBJ1-5
TGTGCCAGTATCGGTTGGGACAGGGTCACTGAAGCTTTCTTT	CASIGWDRVTEAFF	.	14	TRBD1	TRBV19	TRBJ1-1
TGTGCCAGCAGCCTGAATTACGGGGGGGCTCCCACTTACAATGAGCAGTTCTTC	CASSLNYGGAPTYNEQFF	.	18	TRBD2	TRBV3-1/TRBV3-2	TRBJ2-1
TGTGCCAGCAGCCCCTTTGGAGGGACAGGGGACCAGCCCCAGCATTTT	CASSPFGGTGDQPQHF	.	16	TRBD1	TRBV3-1/TRBV3-2	TRBJ1-5
TGTGCCAGCAGCTTAGCCGCGGGAATATACAATGAGCAGTTCTTC	CASSLAAGIYNEQFF	.	15	.	TRBV7-8	TRBJ2-1
TGCAGTGCTAGTCGCGGGGCCCTTGGGAATTCACCCCTCCACTTT	CSASRGALGNSPLHF	.	15	.	TRBV20-1	TRBJ1-6
TGTGCCAGCAGCCCCACCAGTGGGAGGCAAGAGACCCAGTACTTC	CASSPTSGRQETQYF	.	15	.	TRBV13	TRBJ2-5
TGCAGCGTCGGACAGGGGGCTTACGAGCAGTACTTC	CSVGQGAYEQYF	.	12	TRBD1	TRBV29-1	TRBJ2-7
TGTGCCAGTAGTCTTGAGCTAGCGGCGTCAGATACGCAGTATTTT	CASSLELAASDTQYF	.	15	TRBD2	TRBV19	TRBJ2-3
TGTGCCTGGAGTGGACCAATAACCACCTTC	CAWSGPITTF	.	10	.	TRBV30	TRBJ1-2
TGTGCCAGCAGTTCCACGCAGGGTGATTCCTACGAGCAGTACTTC	CASSSTQGDSYEQYF	.	15	.	TRBV6-6	TRBJ2-7
TGTGCCAGCAGTTACTCAGTAATTGAAGCTTTCTTT	CASSYSVIEAFF	.	12	.	TRBV2	TRBJ1-1
TGTGCCACCAGCAGAGCGGGGGGGTTGGATGGCTACACCTTC	CATSRAGGLDGYTF	.	14	.	TRBV15	TRBJ1-2
TGCGCCAGCAGCCAAGGGGCAGGGAATCTGAACACTGAAGCTTTCTTT	CASSQGAGNLNTEAFF	.	16	.	TRBV4-1	TRBJ1-1
TGTGCCAGTAGGCAGCGAAGGAGCAATCAGCCCCAGCATTTT	CASRQRRSNQPQHF	.	14	.	TRBV19	TRBJ1-5
TGTGCCAGCAGTTTCGGGGTCGGTATTGAAGCTTTCTTT	CASSFGVGIEAFF	.	13	.	TRBV6-5	TRBJ1-1
TGCGCCAGCACCGAACAGGGCTACACAGATACGCAGTATTTT	CASTEQGYTDTQYF	.	14	.	TRBV5-1	TRBJ2-3
TGTGCCAGTCGCGGTCGGAACACTGAAGCTTTCTTT	CASRGRNTEAFF	.	12	.	TRBV19	TRBJ1-1
TGTGCCAGCAGCCCCAAAGGGGCGGGGGGGCCAATGGGGGAGCTGTTTTTT	CASSPKGAGGPMGELFF	once	17	TRBD2	TRBV7-2	TRBJ2-2
TGTGCCAGCAGCCCCAGAAGAGGGGGCAATCAGCCCCAGCATTTT	CASSPRRGGNQPQHF	.	15	.	TRBV4-2	TRBJ1-5
TGTGCCAGCAGCGTCAGGACAGGGGGTGACTATGGCTACACCTTC	CASSVRTGGDYGYTF	.	15	TRBD1	TRBV7-2	TRBJ1-2
TGTGCCAGTAGCGGAGGAGGGAGACAGAGCACAGATACGCAGTATTTT	CASSGGGRQSTDTQYF	.	16	.	TRBV19	TRBJ2-3
TGTGCCAGCAGCTCCGGGTCCTCTGCGGGCTACGAGCAGTACTTC	CASSSGSSAGYEQYF	.	15	.	TRBV7-6	TRBJ2-7
TGTGCCAGCAGCCGTCGGACAGTTCGCACAGATACGCAGTATTTT	CASSRRTVRTDTQYF	.	15	.	TRBV5-6	TRBJ2-3
TGTGCCAGCAGTTACGACAGCTACGAGCAGTACTTC	CASSYDSYEQYF	.	12	.	TRBV6-6	TRBJ2-7
TGTGCCAGCAGCTCCAACAGGGGTACGACCGGGGAGCTGTTTTTT	CASSSNRGTTGELFF	once	15	TRBD1	TRBV7-2	TRBJ2-2
TGCGCCAGCAGCCAAGAAGGGCCGACAGGGACCACCGGGGAGCTGTTTTTT	CASSQEGPTGTTGELFF	.	17	TRBD1	TRBV4-3	TRBJ2-2
TGTGCCTGGAGTTCCGGGACAGGAGGATACACCGGGGAGCTGTTTTTT	CAWSSGTGGYTGELFF	.	16	TRBD1	TRBV30	TRBJ2-2
TGTGCCAGCTCACCGCGGGGACAGCCGACCTCCGACCAGGGGAGAAACACCATATATTTT	CASSPRGQPTSDQGRNTIYF	.	20	TRBD1	TRBV18	TRBJ1-3
TGTGCCAGCAGCGTTGCACAGGAGCCCCAGCATTTT	CASSVAQEPQHF	.	12	.	TRBV2	TRBJ1-5
TGTGCCAGCAGCTGGAATAGGAACACCGGGGAGCTGTTTTTT	CASSWNRNTGELFF	few	14	.	TRBV5-4	TRBJ2-2
TGTGCCACCTCCGCAGGGGACGAGCAGTACTTC	CATSAGDEQYF	.	11	.	TRBV5-6	TRBJ2-7
TGTGCCAGTAGTATCCGAGGGAGAGTTGCTGAAGCTTTCTTT	CASSIRGRVAEAFF	.	14	.	TRBV19	TRBJ1-1
TGTGCCAGCACCTCTACATTAGGGACAGGGGGGCTCGGGACTGAAGCTTTCTTT	CASTSTLGTGGLGTEAFF	.	18	TRBD1	TRBV7-2	TRBJ1-1
TGCGCCAGCAGCCAAGGACAGCCGAACACTGAAGCTTTCTTT	CASSQGQPNTEAFF	.	14	.	TRBV4-3	TRBJ1-1
TGCGCCAGCAGCTTGGGCTCCCAAGAGACCCAGTACTTC	CASSLGSQETQYF	once	13	.	TRBV5-1	TRBJ2-5
TGTGCCAGCTCACCAACGACAGCAAACACTGAAGCTTTCTTT	CASSPTTANTEAFF	once	14	.	TRBV18	TRBJ1-1
TGTGCCAGTAGTAAAGAATCGCAGCGCAACTATGGCTACACCTTC	CASSKESQRNYGYTF	.	15	.	TRBV19	TRBJ1-2
TGTGCCAGCAGCTTACAACTCGGGCAGGGCAAGGATGAGCAGTTCTTC	CASSLQLGQGKDEQFF	.	16	.	TRBV7-8	TRBJ2-1
TGCGCCAGCACCCCGGGACAGGGGGCAGATACGCAGTATTTT	CASTPGQGADTQYF	.	14	TRBD1	TRBV10-1	TRBJ2-3
TGTGCCAGCAGCTCAGGACTAGCGGGAGGCCAAGAGACCCAGTACTTC	CASSSGLAGGQETQYF	.	16	TRBD2	TRBV7-2	TRBJ2-5